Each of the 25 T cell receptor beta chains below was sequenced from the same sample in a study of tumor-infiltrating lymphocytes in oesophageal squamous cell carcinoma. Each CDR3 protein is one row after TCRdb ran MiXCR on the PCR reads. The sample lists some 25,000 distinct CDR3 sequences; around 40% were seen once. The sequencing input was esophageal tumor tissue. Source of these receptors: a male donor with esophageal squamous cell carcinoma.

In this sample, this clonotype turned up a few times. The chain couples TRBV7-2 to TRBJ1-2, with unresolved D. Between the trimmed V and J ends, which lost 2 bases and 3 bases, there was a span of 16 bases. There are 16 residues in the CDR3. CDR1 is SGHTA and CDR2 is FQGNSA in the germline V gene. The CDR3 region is CASSLPGRQVDYGYTF. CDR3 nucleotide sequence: TGTGCCAGCAGCTTACCCGGAAGGCAGGTGGACTATGGCTACACCTTC.

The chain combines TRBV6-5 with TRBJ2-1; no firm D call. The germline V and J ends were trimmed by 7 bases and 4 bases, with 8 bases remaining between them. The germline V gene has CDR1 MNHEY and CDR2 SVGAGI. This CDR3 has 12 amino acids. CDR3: CASISVYNEQFF. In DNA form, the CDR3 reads TGTGCCAGCATCTCGGTTTACAATGAGCAGTTCTTC.

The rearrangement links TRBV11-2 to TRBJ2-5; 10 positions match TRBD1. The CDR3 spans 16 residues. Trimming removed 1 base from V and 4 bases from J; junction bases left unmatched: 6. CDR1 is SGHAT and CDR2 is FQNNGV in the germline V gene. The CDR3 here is CASSLARDRGLETQYF. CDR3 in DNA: TGTGCCAGCAGCTTAGCCCGGGACAGGGGTTTAGAGACCCAGTACTTC.

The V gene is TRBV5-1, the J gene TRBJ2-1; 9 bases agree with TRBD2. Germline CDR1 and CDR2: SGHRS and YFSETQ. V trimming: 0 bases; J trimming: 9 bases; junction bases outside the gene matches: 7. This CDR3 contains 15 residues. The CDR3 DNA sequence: TGCGCCAGCAGCTTGGTCGCGGGGGGGCCAATTGAGCAGTTCTTC. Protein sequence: CASSLVAGGPIEQFF. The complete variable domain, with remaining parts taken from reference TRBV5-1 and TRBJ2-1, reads KAGVTQTPRYLIKTRGQQVTLSCSPISGHRSVSWYQQTPGQGLQFLFEYFSETQRNKGNFPGRFSGRQFSNSRSEMNVSTLELGDSALYLCASSLVAGGPIEQFFGPGTRLTVL.

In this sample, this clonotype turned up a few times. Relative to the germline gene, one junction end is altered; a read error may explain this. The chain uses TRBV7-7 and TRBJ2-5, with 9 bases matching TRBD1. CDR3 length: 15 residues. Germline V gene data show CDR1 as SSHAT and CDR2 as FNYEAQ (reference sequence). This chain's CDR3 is CASSPLQGAGGTQYF. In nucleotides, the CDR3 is TGTGCTAGCAGCCCGTTACAGGGGGCAGGGGGGACCCAGTACTTC.

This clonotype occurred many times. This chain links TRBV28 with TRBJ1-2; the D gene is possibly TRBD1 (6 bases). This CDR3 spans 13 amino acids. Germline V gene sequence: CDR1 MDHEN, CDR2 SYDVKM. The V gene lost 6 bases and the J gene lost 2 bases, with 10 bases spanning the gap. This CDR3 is CASSQGQNYGYTF. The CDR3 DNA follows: TGTGCCAGCAGCCAAGGACAGAACTATGGCTACACCTTC.

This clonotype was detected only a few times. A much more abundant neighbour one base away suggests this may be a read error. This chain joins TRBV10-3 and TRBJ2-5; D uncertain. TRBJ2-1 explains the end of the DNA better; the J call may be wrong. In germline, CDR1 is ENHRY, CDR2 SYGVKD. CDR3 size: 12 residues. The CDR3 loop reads CAISEVGYEQFF. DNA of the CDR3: TGTGCCATCAGTGAGGTAGGCTACGAGCAGTTCTTC.

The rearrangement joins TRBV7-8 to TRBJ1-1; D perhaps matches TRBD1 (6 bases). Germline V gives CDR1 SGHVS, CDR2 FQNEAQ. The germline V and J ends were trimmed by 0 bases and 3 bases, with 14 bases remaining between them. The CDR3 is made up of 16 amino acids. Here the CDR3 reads CASSLASRGYDTEAFF. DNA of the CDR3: TGTGCCAGCAGCTTAGCTTCCAGGGGATACGACACTGAAGCTTTCTTT.

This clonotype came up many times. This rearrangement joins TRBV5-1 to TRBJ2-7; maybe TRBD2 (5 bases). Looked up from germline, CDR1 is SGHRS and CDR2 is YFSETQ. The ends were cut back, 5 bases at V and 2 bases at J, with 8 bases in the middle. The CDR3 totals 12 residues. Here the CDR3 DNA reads TGCGCCAGCAGTCCCGGGACCTACGAGCAGTACTTC. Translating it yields CASSPGTYEQYF.

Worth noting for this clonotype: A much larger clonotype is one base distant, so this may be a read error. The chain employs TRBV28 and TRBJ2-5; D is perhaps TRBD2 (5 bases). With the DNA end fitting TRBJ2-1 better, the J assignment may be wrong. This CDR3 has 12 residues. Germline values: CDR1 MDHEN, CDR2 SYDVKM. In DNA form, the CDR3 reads TGTGCCAGCAGTTTTACGAGGGTCGAGCAGTTCTTC. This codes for CASSFTRVEQFF.

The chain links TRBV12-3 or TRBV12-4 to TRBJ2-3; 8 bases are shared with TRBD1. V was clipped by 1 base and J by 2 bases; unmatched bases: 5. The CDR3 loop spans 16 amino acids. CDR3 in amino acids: CASSLVGQASTDTQYF. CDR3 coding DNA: TGTGCCAGCAGTTTAGTGGGACAGGCTTCCACAGATACGCAGTATTTT.

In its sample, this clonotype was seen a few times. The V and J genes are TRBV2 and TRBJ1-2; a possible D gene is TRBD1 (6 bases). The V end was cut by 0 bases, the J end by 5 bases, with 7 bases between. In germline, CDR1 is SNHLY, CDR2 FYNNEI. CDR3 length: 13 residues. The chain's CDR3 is CASSEATGYGYTF. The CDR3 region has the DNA TGTGCCAGCAGTGAAGCTACAGGGTATGGCTACACCTTC.

The DNA of the CDR3 is TGTGCCAGCAGCCTCAGAGCGGGAGACGGCTACGAGCAGTACTTC. Translation gives CASSLRAGDGYEQYF. The J gene is TRBJ2-3, the V gene TRBV7-8; TRBD2 matches 8 bases. The DNA end favors TRBJ2-7, so the J call may be wrong. There are 15 residues in the CDR3. Looked up from germline, CDR1 is SGHVS and CDR2 is FQNEAQ.

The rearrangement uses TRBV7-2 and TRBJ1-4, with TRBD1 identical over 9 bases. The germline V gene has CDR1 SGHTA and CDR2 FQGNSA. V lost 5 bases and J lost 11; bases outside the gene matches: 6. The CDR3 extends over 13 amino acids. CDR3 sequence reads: CASSTRQGGKLFF. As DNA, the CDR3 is TGTGCCAGCAGCACAAGACAGGGGGGGAAACTGTTTTTT.

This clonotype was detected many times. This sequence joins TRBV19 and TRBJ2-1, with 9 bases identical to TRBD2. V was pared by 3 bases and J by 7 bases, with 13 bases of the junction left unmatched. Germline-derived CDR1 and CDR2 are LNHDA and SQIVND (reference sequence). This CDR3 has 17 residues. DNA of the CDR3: TGTGCCAGTAGTATCGCGGGGGGGTCTGGAGCGGGTAATGAGCAGTTCTTC. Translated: CASSIAGGSGAGNEQFF.

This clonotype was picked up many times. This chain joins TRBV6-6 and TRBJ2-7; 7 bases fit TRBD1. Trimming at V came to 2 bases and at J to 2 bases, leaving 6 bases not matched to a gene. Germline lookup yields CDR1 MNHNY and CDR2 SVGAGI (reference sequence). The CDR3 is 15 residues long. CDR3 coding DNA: TGTGCCAGCAGTTACAAGGGACAGAGGCCCTACGAGCAGTACTTC. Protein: CASSYKGQRPYEQYF.

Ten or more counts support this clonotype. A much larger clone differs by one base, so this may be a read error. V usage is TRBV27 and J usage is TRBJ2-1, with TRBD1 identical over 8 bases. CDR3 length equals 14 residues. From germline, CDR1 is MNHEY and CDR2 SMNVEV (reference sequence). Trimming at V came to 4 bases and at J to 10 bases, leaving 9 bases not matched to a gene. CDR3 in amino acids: CASSSGQEAYEQFF. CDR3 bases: TGTGCCAGCAGTTCGGGACAGGAGGCCTACGAGCAGTTCTTC.

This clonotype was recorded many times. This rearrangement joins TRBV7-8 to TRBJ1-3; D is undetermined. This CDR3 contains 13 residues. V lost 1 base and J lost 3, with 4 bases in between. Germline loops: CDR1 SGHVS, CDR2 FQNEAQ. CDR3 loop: CASSLVHGNTIYF. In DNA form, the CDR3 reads TGTGCCAGCAGCTTAGTCCATGGAAACACCATATATTTT.

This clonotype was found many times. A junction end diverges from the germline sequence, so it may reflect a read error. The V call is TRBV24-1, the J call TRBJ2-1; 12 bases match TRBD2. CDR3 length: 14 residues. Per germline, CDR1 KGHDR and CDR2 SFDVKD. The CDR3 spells CATSEPSGGALPIF. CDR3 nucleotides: TGTGCCACCAGTGAACCTAGCGGGGGGGCCTTACCGATCTTC.

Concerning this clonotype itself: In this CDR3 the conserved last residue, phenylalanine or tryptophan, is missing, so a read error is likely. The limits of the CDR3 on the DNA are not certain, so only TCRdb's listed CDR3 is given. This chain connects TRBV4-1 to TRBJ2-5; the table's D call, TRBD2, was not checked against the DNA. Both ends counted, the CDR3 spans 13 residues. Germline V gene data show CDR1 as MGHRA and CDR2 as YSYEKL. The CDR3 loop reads CASSQVSPLHFGN.

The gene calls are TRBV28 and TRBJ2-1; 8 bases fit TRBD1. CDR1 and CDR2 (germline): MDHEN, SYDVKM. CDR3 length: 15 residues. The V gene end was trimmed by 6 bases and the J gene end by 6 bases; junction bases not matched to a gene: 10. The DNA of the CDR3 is TGTGCCAGCAGCTCGCAGGGGGCAGGCGGCAATGAGCAGTTCTTC. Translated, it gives CASSSQGAGGNEQFF.

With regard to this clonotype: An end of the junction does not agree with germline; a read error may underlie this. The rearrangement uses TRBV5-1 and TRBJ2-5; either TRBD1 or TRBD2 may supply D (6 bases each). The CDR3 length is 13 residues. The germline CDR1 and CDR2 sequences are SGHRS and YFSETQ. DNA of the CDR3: TGCGCCAGCAGGCCGGGGGCTGATTCACCCCTCCACTTC. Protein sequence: CASRPGADSPLHF.

The CDR3 sequence is CASSVGTSVRYEQYF. In DNA form, the CDR3 reads TGTGCCAGCAGTGTCGGGACTAGCGTACGCTACGAGCAGTACTTC. V usage is TRBV6-6 and J usage is TRBJ2-7, with 10 bases matching TRBD2. With V trimmed by 5 bases and J by 3 bases, 7 bases remained unmatched. CDR3 length: 15 residues. In germline, CDR1 is MNHNY, CDR2 SVGAGI (reference sequence).

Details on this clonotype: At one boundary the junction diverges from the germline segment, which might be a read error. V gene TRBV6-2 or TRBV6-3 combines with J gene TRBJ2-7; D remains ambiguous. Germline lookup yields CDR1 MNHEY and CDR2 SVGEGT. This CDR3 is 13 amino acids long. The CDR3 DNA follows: TGTGCCAGCAGTGAAAAGGAGAATTCACCCCTCCACTTC. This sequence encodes CASSEKENSPLHF.

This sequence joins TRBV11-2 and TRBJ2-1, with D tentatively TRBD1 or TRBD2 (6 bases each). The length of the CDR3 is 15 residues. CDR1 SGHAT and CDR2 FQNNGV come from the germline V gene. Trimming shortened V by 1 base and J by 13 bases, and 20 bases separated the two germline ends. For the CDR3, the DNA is TGTGCCAGCAGCTTAGTACAGGGAGGTTTAAACATTCAGTTCTTC. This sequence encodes CASSLVQGGLNIQFF.